The source of this TCR beta chain is a study of human T cells and chemical hapten exposure. Overall study results and limits: The number of TCRs over 1 in 1000 frequency stayed unchanged after DPC.

This clonotype was picked up many times. Its antigen is still unknown. The sample's time point: patch test 3, about 24 weeks after DPC sensitization. Treatment reported: therapeutic diphenylcyclopropenone sensitization with weekly scalp DPC. V was cut by 6 bases and J by 2 bases, with 4 bases left in between. Germline-derived CDR1 and CDR2 are LNHDA and SQIVND (reference sequence). CDR3 length equals 11 residues. TCRdb independently ran MiXCR on the RACE reads; one entry per CDR3 protein. The table includes 75,000 to 90,000 distinct CDR3 sequences, more than 10% detected once. This chain connects TRBV19 to TRBJ2-5; D gene ambiguous. This sample comprised whole blood, obtained in connection with sensitization to the hapten diphenylcyclopropenone (DPC). This sequence originates from a woman in her fifties or sixties with alopecia areata. Some clones in this sample may be carry-over from other donors' samples. The CDR3 sequence: CASRQQETQYF. CDR3 nucleotide sequence: TGTGCCAGTAGGCAACAAGAGACCCAGTACTTC.